Listed below are T cell receptor beta chains from one sample, sequenced in a study of OX40 agonist ivuxolimab in advanced cancers. The data were produced by immunoSEQ multiplex PCR, yet TCRdb's version contains in-frame clones alone and is incomplete. The sample lists some 32,000 clones; 84% were seen once. This sample comprised CD4+ or CD8+ T cells sorted from blood, obtained in a trial of the OX40 agonist ivuxolimab. All receptors derive from an adult with an advanced solid tumor such as melanoma, head and neck, liver or kidney cancer. Each CDR3 is given with its conserved first and last residue. D genes are given only for firm matches. Expanded clones are given a class, and other clones once, few, many or no size at all.

d_gene: TRBD1; abundance: -; j_gene: TRBJ2-5; v_gene: TRBV14; CDR3nt: TGTGCCAGCAGCCACCGATGGGGCAGGGGGCGAAAAGAGACCCAGTACTTC; CDR3aa: CASSHRWGRGRKETQYF
d_gene: -; abundance: -; j_gene: TRBJ2-3; v_gene: TRBV5-8; CDR3nt: TGTGCCAGCAGCTTGAGGGGAGCAGATACGCAGTATTTT; CDR3aa: CASSLRGADTQYF
d_gene: -; abundance: -; j_gene: TRBJ2-7; v_gene: TRBV30; CDR3nt: TGTGCCTGGAGTGTACTGGGGTTAAAGGACGAGCAGTACTTC; CDR3aa: CAWSVLGLKDEQYF
d_gene: -; abundance: few; j_gene: TRBJ1-2; v_gene: TRBV6-5; CDR3nt: TGTGCCAGCAGTTACTCCGGGGTGGCTAACTATGGCTACACCTTC; CDR3aa: CASSYSGVANYGYTF
d_gene: -; abundance: -; j_gene: TRBJ2-2; v_gene: TRBV25-1; CDR3nt: TGTGCCAGCAGTGAATACCTCACCGGGGAGCTGTTTTTT; CDR3aa: CASSEYLTGELFF
d_gene: TRBD1; abundance: -; j_gene: TRBJ1-2; v_gene: TRBV30; CDR3nt: TGTGCCTCCCGGGACAGGGTGGGCTATGGCTACACCTTC; CDR3aa: CASRDRVGYGYTF
d_gene: TRBD1; abundance: -; j_gene: TRBJ2-3; v_gene: TRBV6-1; CDR3nt: TGTGCCAGCAGCCCGTGGACAGGATCGGATACGCAGTATTTT; CDR3aa: CASSPWTGSDTQYF
d_gene: -; abundance: -; j_gene: TRBJ2-3; v_gene: TRBV11-2; CDR3nt: TGTGCCAGCAGCTTAGTCATCGGGGAAACAGATACGCAGTATTTT; CDR3aa: CASSLVIGETDTQYF
d_gene: TRBD1; abundance: -; j_gene: TRBJ1-1; v_gene: TRBV2; CDR3nt: TGTGCCAGCAGATACAGGGGGAACACTGAAGCTTTCTTT; CDR3aa: CASRYRGNTEAFF
d_gene: -; abundance: -; j_gene: TRBJ2-7; v_gene: TRBV6-5; CDR3nt: TGTGCCATCAGTGAGTCCGGGGCCTACGAGCAGTACTTC; CDR3aa: CAISESGAYEQYF
d_gene: TRBD1; abundance: -; j_gene: TRBJ2-7; v_gene: TRBV28; CDR3nt: TGTGCCAGCAGAAGGACAGGGTCGTCCTACGAGCAGTACTTC; CDR3aa: CASRRTGSSYEQYF
d_gene: TRBD1; abundance: -; j_gene: TRBJ2-7; v_gene: TRBV28; CDR3nt: TGTGCCAGCATACCCGGGACAGACTACGAGCAGTACTTC; CDR3aa: CASIPGTDYEQYF
d_gene: -; abundance: -; j_gene: TRBJ2-3; v_gene: TRBV12-5; CDR3nt: TGTGCTAGTGGGTTGCCGGGAGAAACAGATACGCAGTATTTT; CDR3aa: CASGLPGETDTQYF
d_gene: -; abundance: -; j_gene: TRBJ2-1; v_gene: TRBV7-9; CDR3nt: TGTGCCAGCAGCTTAGTGGTGACTAGCTCCTACAATGAGCAGTTCTTC; CDR3aa: CASSLVVTSSYNEQFF
d_gene: -; abundance: -; j_gene: TRBJ2-1; v_gene: TRBV4-2; CDR3nt: TGTGCCAGCAGCCAAGAGGGGGTGGGAGCAAGCCCCCCCTACAATGAGCAGTTCTTC; CDR3aa: CASSQEGVGASPPYNEQFF
d_gene: -; abundance: few; j_gene: TRBJ2-1; v_gene: TRBV4-1; CDR3nt: TGCGCCAGCAGCCAAGAGGGATTAGGCCATGAGCAGTTCTTC; CDR3aa: CASSQEGLGHEQFF
d_gene: TRBD2; abundance: -; j_gene: TRBJ2-3; v_gene: TRBV28; CDR3nt: TGTGCCAGCAGTTCCCTCGGACTAGCGGCTCTCACAGATACGCAGTATTTT; CDR3aa: CASSSLGLAALTDTQYF
d_gene: -; abundance: -; j_gene: TRBJ1-1; v_gene: TRBV6-1; CDR3nt: TGTGCCAGCAGTGAAAATAAATGGCTGAACACTGAAGCTTTCTTT; CDR3aa: CASSENKWLNTEAFF
d_gene: -; abundance: once; j_gene: TRBJ2-2; v_gene: TRBV2; CDR3nt: TGTGCCAGCAGTGAAGCCCCGAACACCGGGGAGCTGTTTTTT; CDR3aa: CASSEAPNTGELFF
d_gene: TRBD2; abundance: -; j_gene: TRBJ2-5; v_gene: TRBV7-3; CDR3nt: TGTGCCAGCAGCCCAGACCGGGACTACGAGACCCAGTACTTC; CDR3aa: CASSPDRDYETQYF
d_gene: TRBD2; abundance: -; j_gene: TRBJ2-2; v_gene: TRBV5-1; CDR3nt: TGCGCCAGCAGCGTGGCGGGAGGGCCTGTCGGGGAGCTGTTTTTT; CDR3aa: CASSVAGGPVGELFF
d_gene: TRBD2; abundance: -; j_gene: TRBJ2-2; v_gene: TRBV6-5; CDR3nt: TGTGCCAGCAGTTACACACTAGCGGGGCGGGCCGGGGAGCTGTTTTTT; CDR3aa: CASSYTLAGRAGELFF
d_gene: -; abundance: -; j_gene: TRBJ1-5; v_gene: TRBV6-1; CDR3nt: TGTGCCAGCAGTGAAACCCAGCTCATGGATCAGCCCCAGCATTTT; CDR3aa: CASSETQLMDQPQHF
d_gene: TRBD1; abundance: few; j_gene: TRBJ2-3; v_gene: TRBV6-4; CDR3nt: TGTGCCAGCAGTGACGGACAGGGGGCAGATACGCAGTATTTT; CDR3aa: CASSDGQGADTQYF
d_gene: -; abundance: -; j_gene: TRBJ1-5; v_gene: TRBV6-1; CDR3nt: TGTGCCAGCAGAAGGGACGGATTATATCAGCCCCAGCATTTT; CDR3aa: CASRRDGLYQPQHF
d_gene: TRBD2; abundance: -; j_gene: TRBJ2-1; v_gene: TRBV19; CDR3nt: TGTGCCAGTAGTGCGGGAGCTATCAATGAGCAGTTCTTC; CDR3aa: CASSAGAINEQFF
d_gene: -; abundance: -; j_gene: TRBJ2-3; v_gene: TRBV9; CDR3nt: TGTGCCAGCAGCGTAGAGGTAGCCTTATCCACAGATACGCAGTATTTT; CDR3aa: CASSVEVALSTDTQYF
d_gene: -; abundance: -; j_gene: TRBJ1-5; v_gene: TRBV30; CDR3nt: TGTGCCGGGAGTGGGGGGGCGGGGGATCAGCCCCAGCATTTT; CDR3aa: CAGSGGAGDQPQHF
d_gene: -; abundance: -; j_gene: TRBJ2-5; v_gene: TRBV11-2; CDR3nt: TGTGCCAGCAGCCCCTCCACGGAAGAGACCCAGTACTTC; CDR3aa: CASSPSTEETQYF
d_gene: -; abundance: few; j_gene: TRBJ1-2; v_gene: TRBV27; CDR3nt: TGTGCCAGCAGTTTGAACTATGGCTACACCTTC; CDR3aa: CASSLNYGYTF
d_gene: -; abundance: -; j_gene: TRBJ1-5; v_gene: TRBV11-2; CDR3nt: TGTGCCAGCAGCTTAGGTGGGCTTAGCAATCAGCCCCAGCATTTT; CDR3aa: CASSLGGLSNQPQHF
d_gene: TRBD1; abundance: -; j_gene: TRBJ2-7; v_gene: TRBV10-3; CDR3nt: TGTGCCATCAGTGCCCCTGACCTTGCCCCTGGGGGACAGGGGCCTTACGAGCAGTACTTC; CDR3aa: CAISAPDLAPGGQGPYEQYF
d_gene: -; abundance: -; j_gene: TRBJ1-1; v_gene: TRBV6-5; CDR3nt: TGTGCCAGCAGTTACCTCGGGCAGGGCAACACTGAAGCTTTCTTT; CDR3aa: CASSYLGQGNTEAFF
d_gene: TRBD1; abundance: -; j_gene: TRBJ2-1; v_gene: TRBV5-6; CDR3nt: TGTGCCAGCAGCTTATGGGACAGGGGATCCAATGAGCAGTTCTTC; CDR3aa: CASSLWDRGSNEQFF
d_gene: -; abundance: once; j_gene: TRBJ2-1; v_gene: TRBV7-6; CDR3nt: TGTGCCAGCAGCGCCCTAGACAATGAGCAGTTCTTC; CDR3aa: CASSALDNEQFF
d_gene: -; abundance: -; j_gene: TRBJ2-3; v_gene: TRBV9; CDR3nt: TGTGCCAGCAGCGTAGAACAGGGAATCACAGATACGCAGTATTTT; CDR3aa: CASSVEQGITDTQYF
d_gene: -; abundance: once; j_gene: TRBJ2-1; v_gene: TRBV11-2; CDR3nt: TGTGCCAGCAGCTCAACGTGGTCTAGCTACAATGAGCAGTTCTTC; CDR3aa: CASSSTWSSYNEQFF
d_gene: -; abundance: medium-sized; j_gene: TRBJ2-3; v_gene: TRBV19; CDR3nt: TGTGCCAGTAGTATAGATCAGGGGGGGACCACGGATACGCAGTATTTT; CDR3aa: CASSIDQGGTTDTQYF
d_gene: TRBD1; abundance: -; j_gene: TRBJ2-1; v_gene: TRBV28; CDR3nt: TGTGCCAGCAGTTTTGGGAGACAGGGAATCTACAATGAGCAGTTCTTC; CDR3aa: CASSFGRQGIYNEQFF
d_gene: TRBD1; abundance: -; j_gene: TRBJ2-7; v_gene: TRBV5-6; CDR3nt: TGTGCCAGCAGCCCCGGGACAGGGCTCTACGAGCAGTACTTC; CDR3aa: CASSPGTGLYEQYF
d_gene: -; abundance: -; j_gene: TRBJ1-6; v_gene: TRBV5-1; CDR3nt: TGCGCCAGCAGCTTGGGGGGAAATTCACCCCTCCACTTT; CDR3aa: CASSLGGNSPLHF
d_gene: -; abundance: -; j_gene: TRBJ1-4; v_gene: TRBV9; CDR3nt: TGTGCCAGCAGCGTAGACGGGACGGATGAAAAACTGTTTTTT; CDR3aa: CASSVDGTDEKLFF
d_gene: -; abundance: once; j_gene: TRBJ2-7; v_gene: TRBV9; CDR3nt: TGTGCCAGCAGCCAAGGGACCTCCACCTACGAGCAGTACTTC; CDR3aa: CASSQGTSTYEQYF
d_gene: -; abundance: -; j_gene: TRBJ2-3; v_gene: TRBV9; CDR3nt: TGTGCCAGCAGCGTAGCTAGAGATTTACCAACAGATACGCAGTATTTT; CDR3aa: CASSVARDLPTDTQYF
d_gene: TRBD2; abundance: few; j_gene: TRBJ2-1; v_gene: TRBV6-5; CDR3nt: TGTGCCAGCAGCAGGCGGGAGAGCTACAATGAGCAGTTCTTC; CDR3aa: CASSRRESYNEQFF
d_gene: -; abundance: -; j_gene: TRBJ1-6; v_gene: TRBV5-6; CDR3nt: TGTGCCAGCAGCTTTAATTCACCCCTCCACTTT; CDR3aa: CASSFNSPLHF
d_gene: -; abundance: medium-sized; j_gene: TRBJ1-4; v_gene: TRBV28; CDR3nt: TGTGCCAGCAGTCCCCCTAGAGGAAAACTGTTTTTT; CDR3aa: CASSPPRGKLFF
d_gene: -; abundance: -; j_gene: TRBJ2-1; v_gene: TRBV9; CDR3nt: TGTGCCAGCAGCACCGGGACCGAGCAGTTCTTC; CDR3aa: CASSTGTEQFF
d_gene: TRBD1; abundance: -; j_gene: TRBJ1-2; v_gene: TRBV7-9; CDR3nt: TGTGCCAGCAGCTTAGGTGTAGGGGGCGACGATGGCTACACCTTC; CDR3aa: CASSLGVGGDDGYTF
d_gene: -; abundance: -; j_gene: TRBJ1-3; v_gene: TRBV4-1; CDR3nt: TGCGCCAGCAGCCAACTTCCCCCCAACACCATATATTTT; CDR3aa: CASSQLPPNTIYF
d_gene: TRBD2; abundance: -; j_gene: TRBJ2-5; v_gene: TRBV14; CDR3nt: TGTGCCAGCAGCCAAGAAATCCTAGCGGGATCAGGGACCCAGTACTTC; CDR3aa: CASSQEILAGSGTQYF
d_gene: -; abundance: once; j_gene: TRBJ2-1; v_gene: TRBV14; CDR3nt: TGTGCCAGCAGCCACGATTCCGCGACTGCGAGGGACAATGAGCAGTTCTTC; CDR3aa: CASSHDSATARDNEQFF
d_gene: -; abundance: -; j_gene: TRBJ2-1; v_gene: TRBV10-3; CDR3nt: TGTGCCATCAGTGAGTCGGATGGAGAGCAGTTCTTC; CDR3aa: CAISESDGEQFF